The entry below describes one T cell receptor beta chain. The table came from immunoSEQ multiplex PCR; TCRdb's copy has only in-frame clones and leaves some out. The table shows around 12,000 clones, with around nine tenths occurring only once. Germline CDR1 and CDR2: LNHDA and SQIVND (reference sequence). With V trimmed by 4 bases and J by 2 bases, 5 bases remained unmatched. The CDR3 runs 14 residues. This record comes from a study of OX40 agonist ivuxolimab in advanced cancers. Study-level information: The dose-escalation group included hepatocellular carcinoma, melanoma, renal cell carcinoma and head and neck cancer.

This sample comprised CD4+ or CD8+ T cells sorted from blood, obtained in a trial of the OX40 agonist ivuxolimab. The sequence derives from an adult with an advanced solid tumor such as melanoma, head and neck, liver or kidney cancer. The rearrangement uses TRBV19 and TRBJ2-7, with TRBD2 matching over 7 bases. CDR3 nucleotides: TGTGCCAGTAGTAGCTCCGGGACTACCTACGAGCAGTACTTC. The encoded protein is CASSSSGTTYEQYF. The full variable domain, its missing parts supplied by reference TRBV19 and TRBJ2-7, is DGGITQSPKYLFRKEGQNVTLSCEQNLNHDAMYWYRQDPGQGLRLIYYSQIVNDFQKGDIAEGYSVSREKKESFPLTVTSAQKNPTAFYLCASSSSGTTYEQYFGPGTRLTVT.